A selection of T cell receptor beta chains follows, all from one sample in a study of T-cell reconstitution after alpha-beta-depleted transplantation in children. Using its own MiXCR run on the PCR reads, TCRdb lists one record per CDR3 protein. This sample yields over 550,000 distinct CDR3 sequences, of which about 10% are seen a single time; approximately 4.1% belongs to the top ten. The sequencing used PBMCs from the stem cell graft donor, collected from the stem cell graft. Receptor source: a human donor who donated a stem cell graft to a child with acute myeloid leukemia. CDR3s include the opening cysteine and the closing phenylalanine or tryptophan. A D gene is named only where the DNA matches it firmly. Clone size is given for some rows only: seen once, a few or many times, or a class if the clone is expanded.

D | size | J | V | DNA | CDR3
NA | few | TRBJ2-6 | TRBV19 | TGTGCCAGTAGTTCGACAGACTCTGGGGCCAACGTCCTGACTTTC | CASSSTDSGANVLTF
NA | NA | TRBJ2-3 | TRBV29-1 | TGCAGCGTTTTAACAGATACGCAGTATTTT | CSVLTDTQYF
NA | many | TRBJ2-7 | TRBV7-3 | TGTGCCAGCAGCTTAACTGCGGGGAGGTCTGTCCACGAGCAGTACTTC | CASSLTAGRSVHEQYF
NA | few | TRBJ2-7 | TRBV7-6 | TGTGCCAGCAGCCGAGAAGTCAGAGCCGAGCAGTACTTC | CASSREVRAEQYF
NA | NA | TRBJ2-1 | TRBV29-1 | TGCAGCGTTGAGGAGCTGACCTACAATGAGCAGTTCTTC | CSVEELTYNEQFF
NA | many | TRBJ1-1 | TRBV6-1 | TGTGCCAGCTACGAGGGACCCACGCACACTGAAGCTTTCTTT | CASYEGPTHTEAFF
NA | many | TRBJ2-7 | TRBV11-1 | TGTGCCAGCAGCTCGGCCGGCCTCTCCTACGAGCAGTACTTC | CASSSAGLSYEQYF
TRBD1 | few | TRBJ2-2 | TRBV29-1 | TGCAGCACCGGGACAGGGGAAACCGGGGAGCTGTTTTTT | CSTGTGETGELFF
TRBD1 | few | TRBJ2-1 | TRBV10-3 | TGTGCCATCAGTGGAGGACAGGGCGTCAATGAGCAGTTCTTC | CAISGGQGVNEQFF
NA | few | TRBJ2-5 | TRBV7-2 | TGTGCCAGCAGCGGTCGAACCGCCTTAGACCAGTACTTC | CASSGRTALDQYF
NA | NA | TRBJ2-7 | TRBV20-1 | TGCAGTGCTCCTCGCCCCTGGGGCGAGCAGTACTTC | CSAPRPWGEQYF
TRBD2 | many | TRBJ2-5 | TRBV29-1 | TGCAGCGTTGGCATGGGAAGCGGGAGCGAGACCCAGTACTTC | CSVGMGSGSETQYF
NA | few | TRBJ1-1 | TRBV6-2/TRBV6-3 | TGTGCCAGCAGTTTACCGGACAGTACTGAAGCTTTCTTT | CASSLPDSTEAFF
TRBD2 | NA | TRBJ2-7 | TRBV7-2 | TGTGCCAGCAGCTTGGGGACTAGCGGGACTCTTACGGTCGAGCAGTACTTC | CASSLGTSGTLTVEQYF
TRBD1 | few | TRBJ2-5 | TRBV7-3 | TGTGCCAGCAGCCCGACAGGGGCCCCGACCCAGTACTTC | CASSPTGAPTQYF
NA | NA | TRBJ1-5 | TRBV7-9 | TGTGCCAGCAGCTTATGTTCATCAGAGACATTCTTTAAGCCCCAGCATTTT | CASSLCSSETFFKPQHF
NA | many | TRBJ2-1 | TRBV29-1 | TGCAGCGCTCCACAGGCTAGCTCCTACAATGAGCAGTTCTTC | CSAPQASSYNEQFF
TRBD1 | many | TRBJ2-2 | TRBV29-1 | TGCAGCGTTGTAGGACAGGCCTCCCCCGGGGAGCTGTTTTTT | CSVVGQASPGELFF
TRBD2 | many | TRBJ2-5 | TRBV20-1 | TGCAGCGCAACCCTAGCGGTCCAAGAGACCCAGTACTTC | CSATLAVQETQYF
NA | many | TRBJ2-3 | TRBV5-1 | TGCGCCAGCAGCTTGATACCCACAGTTTATACGCAGTATTTT | CASSLIPTVYTQYF
TRBD1 | NA | TRBJ1-5 | TRBV10-3 | TGTGCCATCAGTGACTCCAGGGGGAATAGCAATCAGCCCCAGCATTTT | CAISDSRGNSNQPQHF
NA | NA | TRBJ2-3 | TRBV5-1 | TGCGCCAGCAGAGAAGGGGTAGCGGCGACAGATACGCAGTATTTT | CASREGVAATDTQYF
NA | few | TRBJ2-5 | TRBV18 | TGTGCCAGCCGCCTGGGTCAAGAGACCCAGTACTTC | CASRLGQETQYF
NA | many | TRBJ2-1 | TRBV27 | TGTGCCAGCAGGAGGACTGGCTCCTACAATGAGCAGTTCTTC | CASRRTGSYNEQFF
NA | NA | TRBJ2-1 | TRBV7-2 | TGTGCCAGCAGCCCCCCTGGGCACCCAGCGGGTGAGCAGTTCTTC | CASSPPGHPAGEQFF
NA | NA | TRBJ2-2 | TRBV12-3/TRBV12-4 | TGTGCCAGCAGTTTTGCCCGGACAGTAGACACCGGGGAGCTGTTTTTT | CASSFARTVDTGELFF
NA | few | TRBJ2-7 | TRBV20-1 | TGCAGTGCCCCCGCTCCAGGCTCCTACGAGCAGTACTTC | CSAPAPGSYEQYF
TRBD2 | many | TRBJ2-3 | TRBV29-1 | TGCAGCGTTGATATAGCGGGAGGGTCAGGTACGCAGTATTTT | CSVDIAGGSGTQYF
NA | NA | TRBJ1-1 | TRBV2 | TGTGCCAGCAGTGGCGGCAGATCGAACACTGAAGCTTTCTTT | CASSGGRSNTEAFF
NA | few | TRBJ2-1 | TRBV9 | TGTGCCAGCAGCGTAGCTAGGGGGAGGAATGAGCAGTTCTTC | CASSVARGRNEQFF
NA | many | TRBJ2-2 | TRBV4-3 | TGCGCCAGCAGCCAAGACCGTCCGAACACCGGGGAGCTGTTTTTT | CASSQDRPNTGELFF
TRBD2 | NA | TRBJ2-3 | TRBV20-1 | TGCAGTGCCCCTAGCGGGAGGACAGATACGCAGTATTTT | CSAPSGRTDTQYF
TRBD2 | NA | TRBJ2-5 | TRBV18 | TGTGCCAGCTCACTTTGGACTAGCGGGAGTGAGACCCAGTACTTC | CASSLWTSGSETQYF
TRBD1 | NA | TRBJ1-4 | TRBV11-1 | TGTGCCAGCAGCTCGACTCCCGGGACAGGGAATCTGGATGAAAAACTGTTTTTT | CASSSTPGTGNLDEKLFF
NA | NA | TRBJ1-4 | TRBV27 | TGTGCCAGCAGTTTACTGGCAGGGGAGCGGAAGGATGAAAAACTGTTTTTT | CASSLLAGERKDEKLFF
NA | NA | TRBJ2-7 | TRBV2 | TGTGCCAGCGGACAGACCGACGAGCAGTACTTC | CASGQTDEQYF
TRBD1 | many | TRBJ2-1 | TRBV7-9 | TGTGCCAGCAGCCCATTCATAGGGACAGGGTTGGACAATGAGCAGTTCTTC | CASSPFIGTGLDNEQFF
TRBD2 | many | TRBJ2-2 | TRBV7-2 | TGTGCCAGCAGCCAAGCGGGAGGGTCAACCGGGGAGCTGTTTTTT | CASSQAGGSTGELFF
TRBD2 | few | TRBJ2-3 | TRBV24-1 | TGTGCCACCAGTGATGATGGGACTAGCGGAAGCACAGATACGCAGTATTTT | CATSDDGTSGSTDTQYF
NA | NA | TRBJ2-2 | TRBV9 | TGTGCCAGCAGCGTAGAGGCCGGGGAGCTGTTTTTT | CASSVEAGELFF
TRBD2 | NA | TRBJ2-1 | TRBV5-1 | TGCGCCAGCAGCTTGGATCCCAGCGGGAGGCCGAGCTCCTACAATGAGCAGTTCTTC | CASSLDPSGRPSSYNEQFF
NA | few | TRBJ2-5 | TRBV30 | TGTGCCTGGGGAGCAGGGAGACAAGAGACCCAGTACTTC | CAWGAGRQETQYF
TRBD1 | few | TRBJ2-7 | TRBV20-1 | TGCAGTGCTAGAGGGGACAGGGGGGAAACCTACGAGCAGTACTTC | CSARGDRGETYEQYF
TRBD2 | NA | TRBJ2-3 | TRBV6-2/TRBV6-3 | TGTGCCAGCAGTTTAACTAGCGGGAGGCCGGCCCAGTATTTT | CASSLTSGRPAQYF
NA | NA | TRBJ2-4 | TRBV12-3/TRBV12-4 | TGTGCCAGCAGTGAATCTCGGGGTGCCAAAAACATTCAGTACTTC | CASSESRGAKNIQYF
NA | many | TRBJ2-1 | TRBV29-1 | TGCAGCGTTCAATCAGGGGTCAACTCCTACAATGAGCAGTTCTTC | CSVQSGVNSYNEQFF
NA | few | TRBJ2-1 | TRBV28 | TGTGCCAGCAGTTCCTCGGGACAAGAGCAGTTCTTC | CASSSSGQEQFF
TRBD1 | few | TRBJ2-7 | TRBV28 | TGTGCCAGCAGTCCCGGACAGGGCTGGGGATCCTACGAGCAGTACTTC | CASSPGQGWGSYEQYF
TRBD2 | many | TRBJ2-1 | TRBV12-3/TRBV12-4 | TGTGCCAGCAGTCGGGGGGGGTCCTACAATGAGCAGTTCTTC | CASSRGGSYNEQFF
TRBD2 | NA | TRBJ2-5 | TRBV30 | TGTGCCTGGACTAGCGGGAGGGAGACCCAGTACTTC | CAWTSGRETQYF
TRBD1 | NA | TRBJ1-5 | TRBV20-1 | TGCAGTGCTAGGAGGGGGCCATGGAATCAGCCCCAGCATTTT | CSARRGPWNQPQHF
NA | many | TRBJ1-6 | TRBV12-3/TRBV12-4 | TGTGCCAGCAGTTTAGGTGCCATGGGTTCACCCCTCCACTTT | CASSLGAMGSPLHF
NA | few | TRBJ2-3 | TRBV24-1 | TGTGCCACCAGTGATTTGAAGGCGTCTTGGGGTCGCGCAGATACGCAGTATTTT | CATSDLKASWGRADTQYF